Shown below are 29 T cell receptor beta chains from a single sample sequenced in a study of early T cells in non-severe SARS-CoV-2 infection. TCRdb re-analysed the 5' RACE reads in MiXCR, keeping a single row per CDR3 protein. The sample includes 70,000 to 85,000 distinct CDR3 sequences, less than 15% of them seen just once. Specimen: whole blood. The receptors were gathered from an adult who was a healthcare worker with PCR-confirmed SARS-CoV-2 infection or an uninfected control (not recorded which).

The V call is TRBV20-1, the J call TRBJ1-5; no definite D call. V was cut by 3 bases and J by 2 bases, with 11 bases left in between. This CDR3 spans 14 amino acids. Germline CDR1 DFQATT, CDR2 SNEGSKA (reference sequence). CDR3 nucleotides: TGCAGTGCTAGTAGGCGGGTTGGCAATCAGCCCCAGCATTTT. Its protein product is CSASRRVGNQPQHF.

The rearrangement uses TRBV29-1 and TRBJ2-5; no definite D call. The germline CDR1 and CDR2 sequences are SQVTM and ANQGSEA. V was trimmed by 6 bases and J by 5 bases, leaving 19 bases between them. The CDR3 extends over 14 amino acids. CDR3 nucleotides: TGCAGCGTCCGACGGCCCGAAAATTTGGAGACCCAGTACTTC. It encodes CSVRRPENLETQYF.

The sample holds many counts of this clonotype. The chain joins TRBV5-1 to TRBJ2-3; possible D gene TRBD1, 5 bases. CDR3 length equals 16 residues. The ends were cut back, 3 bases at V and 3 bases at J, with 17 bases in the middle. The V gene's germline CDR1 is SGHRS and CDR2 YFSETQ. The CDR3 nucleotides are TGCGCCAGCAGCTCGGCTGGCCTCCCAGGGACAGATACGCAGTATTTT. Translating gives CASSSAGLPGTDTQYF.

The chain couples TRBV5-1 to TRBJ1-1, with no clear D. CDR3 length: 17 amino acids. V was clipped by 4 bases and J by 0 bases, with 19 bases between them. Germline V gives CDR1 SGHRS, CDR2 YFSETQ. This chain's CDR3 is CASSPETLPQMNTEAFF. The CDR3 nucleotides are TGCGCCAGCAGCCCGGAGACTCTCCCCCAAATGAACACTGAAGCTTTCTTT.

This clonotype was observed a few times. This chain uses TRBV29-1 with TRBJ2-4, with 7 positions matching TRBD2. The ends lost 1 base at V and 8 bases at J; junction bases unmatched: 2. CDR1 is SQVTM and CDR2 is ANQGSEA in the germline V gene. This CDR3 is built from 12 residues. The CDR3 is CSVEAGGYIQYF. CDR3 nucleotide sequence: TGCAGCGTTGAAGCCGGGGGGTACATTCAGTACTTC.

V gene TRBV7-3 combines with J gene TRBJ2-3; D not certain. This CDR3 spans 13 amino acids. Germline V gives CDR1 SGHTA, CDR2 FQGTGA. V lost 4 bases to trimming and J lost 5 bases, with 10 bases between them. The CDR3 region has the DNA TGTGCCAGCAGCTACGGTAGCCGAGATACGCAGTATTTT. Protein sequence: CASSYGSRDTQYF. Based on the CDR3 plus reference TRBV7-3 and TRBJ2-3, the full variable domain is GAGVSQTPSNKVTEKGKYVELRCDPISGHTALYWYRQSLGQGPEFLIYFQGTGAADDSGLPNDRFFAVRPEGSVSTLKIQRTERGDSAVYLCASSYGSRDTQYFGPGTRLTVL.

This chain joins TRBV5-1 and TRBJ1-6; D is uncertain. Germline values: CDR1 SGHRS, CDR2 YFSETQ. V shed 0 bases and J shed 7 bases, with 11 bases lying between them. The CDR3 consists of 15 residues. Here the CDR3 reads CASSLDGHTNSPLHF. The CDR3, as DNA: TGCGCCAGCAGCTTGGACGGGCATACCAATTCACCCCTCCACTTT.

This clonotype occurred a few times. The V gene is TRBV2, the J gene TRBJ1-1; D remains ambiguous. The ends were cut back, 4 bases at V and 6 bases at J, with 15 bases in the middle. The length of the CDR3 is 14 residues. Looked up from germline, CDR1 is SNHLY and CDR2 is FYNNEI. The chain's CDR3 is CASSGIGRLAEAFF. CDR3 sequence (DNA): TGTGCCAGCAGTGGGATTGGACGCCTCGCTGAAGCTTTCTTT.

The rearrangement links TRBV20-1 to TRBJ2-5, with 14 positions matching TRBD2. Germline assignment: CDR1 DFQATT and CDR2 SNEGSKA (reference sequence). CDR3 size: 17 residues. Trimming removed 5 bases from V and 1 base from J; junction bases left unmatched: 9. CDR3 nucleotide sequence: TGCAGTGCTGGGGGACTAGCGGGAGTAACCTTCCAAGAGACCCAGTACTTC. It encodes CSAGGLAGVTFQETQYF.

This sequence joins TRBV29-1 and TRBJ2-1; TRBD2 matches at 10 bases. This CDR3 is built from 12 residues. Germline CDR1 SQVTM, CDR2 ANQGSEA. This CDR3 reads CVGTSEYNEQFF. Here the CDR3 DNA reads TGCGTGGGGACTAGCGAATACAATGAGCAGTTCTTC.

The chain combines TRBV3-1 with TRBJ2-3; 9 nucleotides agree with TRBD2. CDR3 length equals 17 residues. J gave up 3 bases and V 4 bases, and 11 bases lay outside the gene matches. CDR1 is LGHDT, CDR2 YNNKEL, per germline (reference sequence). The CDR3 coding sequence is TGTGCCAGCAGCCCGACCTCCGGAGCGGGGGGAACAGATACGCAGTATTTT. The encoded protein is CASSPTSGAGGTDTQYF.

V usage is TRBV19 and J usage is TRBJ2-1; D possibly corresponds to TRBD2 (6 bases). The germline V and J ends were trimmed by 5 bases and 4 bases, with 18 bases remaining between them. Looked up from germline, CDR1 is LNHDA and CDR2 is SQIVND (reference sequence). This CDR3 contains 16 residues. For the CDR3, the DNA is TGTGCCAGTAGTCACCCCCGGGAGAAGTTATACAATGAGCAGTTCTTC. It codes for CASSHPREKLYNEQFF.

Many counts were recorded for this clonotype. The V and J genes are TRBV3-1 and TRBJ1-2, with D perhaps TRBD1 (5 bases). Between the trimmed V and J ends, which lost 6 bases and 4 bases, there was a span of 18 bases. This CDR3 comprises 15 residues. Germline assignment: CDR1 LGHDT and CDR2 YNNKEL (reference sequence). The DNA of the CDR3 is TGTGCCAGCAGTTTAACCGACAGCCCCCTCTATGGCTACACCTTC. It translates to CASSLTDSPLYGYTF.

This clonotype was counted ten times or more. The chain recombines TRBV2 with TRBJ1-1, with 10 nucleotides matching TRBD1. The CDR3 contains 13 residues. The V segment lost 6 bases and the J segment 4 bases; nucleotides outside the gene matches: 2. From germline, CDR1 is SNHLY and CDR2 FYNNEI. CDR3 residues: CASRGTGVTEAFF. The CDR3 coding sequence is TGTGCCAGCAGGGGGACAGGGGTCACTGAAGCTTTCTTT.

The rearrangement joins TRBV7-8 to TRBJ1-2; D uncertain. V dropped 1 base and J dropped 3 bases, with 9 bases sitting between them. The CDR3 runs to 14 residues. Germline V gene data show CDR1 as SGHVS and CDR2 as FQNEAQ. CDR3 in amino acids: CASSLGGLDYGYTF. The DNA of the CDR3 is TGTGCCAGCAGCTTAGGAGGTCTAGACTATGGCTACACCTTC.

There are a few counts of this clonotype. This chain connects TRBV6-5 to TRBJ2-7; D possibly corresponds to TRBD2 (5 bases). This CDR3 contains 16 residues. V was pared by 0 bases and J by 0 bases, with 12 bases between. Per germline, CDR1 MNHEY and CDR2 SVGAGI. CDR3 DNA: TGTGCCAGCAGTTACTCGATACCGGGGTCCTCCTACGAGCAGTACTTC. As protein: CASSYSIPGSSYEQYF.

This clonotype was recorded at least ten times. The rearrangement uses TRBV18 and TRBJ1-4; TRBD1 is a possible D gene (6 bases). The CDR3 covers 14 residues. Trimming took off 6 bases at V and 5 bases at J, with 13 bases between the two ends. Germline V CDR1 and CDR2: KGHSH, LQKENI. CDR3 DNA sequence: TGTGCCAGCTCCTCGACAGGTGGAAATGAAAAACTGTTTTTT. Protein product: CASSSTGGNEKLFF.

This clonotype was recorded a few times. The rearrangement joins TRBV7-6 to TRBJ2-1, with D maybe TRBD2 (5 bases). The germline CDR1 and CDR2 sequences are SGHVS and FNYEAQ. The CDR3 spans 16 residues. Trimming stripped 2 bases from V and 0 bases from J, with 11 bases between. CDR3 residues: CASSLRGGSSYNEQFF. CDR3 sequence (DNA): TGTGCCAGCAGCTTACGGGGTGGCAGCTCCTACAATGAGCAGTTCTTC. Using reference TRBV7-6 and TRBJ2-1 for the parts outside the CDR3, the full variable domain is GAGVSQSPRYKVTKRGQDVALRCDPISGHVSLYWYRQALGQGPEFLTYFNYEAQQDKSGLPNDRFSAERPEGSISTLTIQRTEQRDSAMYRCASSLRGGSSYNEQFFGPGTRLTVL.

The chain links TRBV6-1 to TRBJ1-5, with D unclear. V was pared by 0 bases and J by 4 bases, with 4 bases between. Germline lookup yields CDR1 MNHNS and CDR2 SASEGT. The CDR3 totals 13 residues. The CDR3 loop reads CASSEANNQPQHF. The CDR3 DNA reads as TGTGCCAGCAGTGAAGCAAATAATCAGCCCCAGCATTTT.

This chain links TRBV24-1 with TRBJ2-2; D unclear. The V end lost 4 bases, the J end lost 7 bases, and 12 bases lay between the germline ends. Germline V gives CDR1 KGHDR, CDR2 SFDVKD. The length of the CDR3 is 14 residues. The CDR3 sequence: CATSDPRTRGELFF. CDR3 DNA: TGTGCCACCAGTGACCCCAGGACGCGCGGGGAGCTGTTTTTT.

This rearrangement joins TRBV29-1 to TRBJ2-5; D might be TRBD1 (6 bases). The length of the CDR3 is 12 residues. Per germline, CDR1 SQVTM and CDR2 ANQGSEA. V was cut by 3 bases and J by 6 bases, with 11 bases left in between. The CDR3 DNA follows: TGCAGCGTTGAGGGGGCGAGGAAGACCCAGTACTTC. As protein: CSVEGARKTQYF.

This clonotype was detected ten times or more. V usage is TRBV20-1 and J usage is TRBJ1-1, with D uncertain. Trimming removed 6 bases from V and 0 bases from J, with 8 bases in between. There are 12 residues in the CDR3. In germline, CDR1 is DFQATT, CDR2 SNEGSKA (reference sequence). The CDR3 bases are TGCAGTGCCCCGACGGTGAACACTGAAGCTTTCTTT. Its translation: CSAPTVNTEAFF.

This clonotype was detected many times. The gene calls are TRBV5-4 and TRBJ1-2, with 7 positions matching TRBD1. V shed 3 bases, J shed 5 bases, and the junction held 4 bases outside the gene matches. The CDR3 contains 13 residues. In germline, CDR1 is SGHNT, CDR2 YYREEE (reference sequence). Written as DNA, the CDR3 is TGTGCCAGCAGCTCGTACAGGGGTTATGGCTACACCTTC. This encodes CASSSYRGYGYTF.

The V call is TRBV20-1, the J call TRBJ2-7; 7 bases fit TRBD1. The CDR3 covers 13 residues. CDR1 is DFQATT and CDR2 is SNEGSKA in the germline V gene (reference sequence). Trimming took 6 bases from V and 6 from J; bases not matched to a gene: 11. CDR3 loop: CSAGLTGVGEQYF. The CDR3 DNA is TGCAGTGCAGGCCTCACAGGGGTCGGCGAGCAGTACTTC.

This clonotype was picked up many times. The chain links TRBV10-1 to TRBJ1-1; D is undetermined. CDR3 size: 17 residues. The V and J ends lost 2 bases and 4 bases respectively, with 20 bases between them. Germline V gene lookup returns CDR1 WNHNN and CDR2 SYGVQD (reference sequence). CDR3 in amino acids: CASSETRAPPVGTEAFF. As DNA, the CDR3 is TGCGCCAGCAGTGAGACCCGGGCCCCACCGGTTGGCACTGAAGCTTTCTTT.

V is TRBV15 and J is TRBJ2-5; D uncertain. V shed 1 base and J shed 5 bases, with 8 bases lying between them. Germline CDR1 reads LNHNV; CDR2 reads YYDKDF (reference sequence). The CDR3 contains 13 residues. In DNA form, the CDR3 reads TGTGCCACCAGCAGAGGGGAAGGGGAGACCCAGTACTTC. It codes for CATSRGEGETQYF.

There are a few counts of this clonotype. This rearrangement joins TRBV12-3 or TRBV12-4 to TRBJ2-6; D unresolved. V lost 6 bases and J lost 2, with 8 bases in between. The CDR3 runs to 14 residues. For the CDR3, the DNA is TGTGCCAGCAGGAAGGAAACTGGGGCCAACGTCCTGACTTTC. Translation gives CASRKETGANVLTF.

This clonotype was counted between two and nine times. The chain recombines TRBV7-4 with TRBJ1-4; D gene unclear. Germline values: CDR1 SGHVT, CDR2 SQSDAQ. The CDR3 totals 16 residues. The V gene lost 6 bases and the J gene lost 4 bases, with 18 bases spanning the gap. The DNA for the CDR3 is TGTGCCAGCAGGCGGTCGGGAAGGCGGTTTAATGAAAAACTGTTTTTT. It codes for CASRRSGRRFNEKLFF.

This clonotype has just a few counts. The CDR3 DNA reads as TGCAGCGTTGACGATGTCACTACGCAGTATTTT. This sequence encodes CSVDDVTTQYF. The gene calls are TRBV29-1 and TRBJ2-3, with D unresolved. CDR1 is SQVTM, CDR2 ANQGSEA, per germline. With 3 bases removed from V and 8 bases from J, the gap between germline ends came to 9 bases. The CDR3 runs to 11 residues.